This is a list of T cell receptor beta chains from one sample in a study of T cells in Graves' hyperthyroidism and ophthalmopathy. In TCRdb, the multiplex PCR reads were re-called with MiXCR into one record per CDR3 protein. The table records a few hundred thousand distinct CDR3 sequences, 15% to 20% of them present only once. Sequences were obtained from blood. The receptors derive from a young woman with Graves' hyperthyroidism. The CDR3 runs from the conserved cysteine through the conserved F or W. The D gene is left open where the match is weak. Expanded clones get a size class; other rows say once, few or many, or leave the size out.

J gene | D gene | clone size | V gene | CDR3 DNA | CDR3 protein
TRBJ1-5 | . | many | TRBV29-1 | TGCAGCGTTGTTGCGGAAAGCAATCAGCCCCAGCATTTT | CSVVAESNQPQHF
TRBJ2-5 | . | many | TRBV18 | TGTGCCAGCTCAGCATTAAAGCGGTCTAAAGAGACCCAGTACTTC | CASSALKRSKETQYF
TRBJ2-7 | . | . | TRBV6-5 | TGTGCCAGCAGTTACCGGACTACGGATCGGGAGCAGTACTTC | CASSYRTTDREQYF
TRBJ2-7 | TRBD2 | many | TRBV6-2/TRBV6-3 | TGTGCCAGCAGTTCGAGTGGGACTAGCAACCTGGAGCAGTACTTC | CASSSSGTSNLEQYF
TRBJ1-2 | TRBD1 | many | TRBV5-1 | TGCGCCAGCAGTCTTTTGACAGGGCAAGGCTACACCTTC | CASSLLTGQGYTF
TRBJ2-7 | . | . | TRBV7-8 | TGTGCCAGCAGCCCCACCAGAAGGTCCTCCTACGAGCAGTACTTC | CASSPTRRSSYEQYF
TRBJ2-5 | . | many | TRBV6-1 | TGTGCCAGCAGCAAAATGGGGTTAGAGACCCAGTACTTC | CASSKMGLETQYF
TRBJ1-1 | TRBD1 | many | TRBV6-1 | TGTGCCAGCAGGCTACAGGGGACCAAAGCTTTCTTT | CASRLQGTKAFF
TRBJ2-2 | . | many | TRBV2 | TGTGCCAGCTTAGATCGCCCATGGGGCACCGGGGAGCTGTTTTTT | CASLDRPWGTGELFF
TRBJ2-7 | . | many | TRBV3-1 | TGTGCCAGCAGCCAATCTCAGGGAATCTACGAGCAGTACTTC | CASSQSQGIYEQYF
TRBJ1-1 | TRBD1 | many | TRBV29-1 | TGCAGCGTTGACGGACAGGGGGCGTTGGGCACTGAAGCTTTCTTT | CSVDGQGALGTEAFF
TRBJ2-6 | . | . | TRBV2 | TGTGCCAGCAGTGAATCGCCCGGGAGCGGGGCCAACGTCCTGACTTTC | CASSESPGSGANVLTF
TRBJ1-1 | . | many | TRBV20-1 | TGCAGTGCTAGAGGGGCTTGGAACACTGAAGCTTTCTTT | CSARGAWNTEAFF
TRBJ1-2 | . | few | TRBV5-1 | TGCGCCAGCGGGGTTGGCACTAACTATGGCTACACCTTC | CASGVGTNYGYTF
TRBJ2-4 | . | . | TRBV4-2 | TGTGCCAGCTCCTCAGGGCCCGGGAAAAACATTCAGTACTTC | CASSSGPGKNIQYF
TRBJ1-1 | . | many | TRBV20-1 | TGCAGTGCTCCCGACAGGCGAGCTTTCTTT | CSAPDRRAFF
TRBJ1-1 | . | many | TRBV10-3 | TGTGCCATCAGTGGACAGGTGAACACTGAAGCTTTCTTT | CAISGQVNTEAFF
TRBJ2-5 | . | . | TRBV6-1 | TGTGCCAGCAGTGAATTTGGTCGGGAGACCCAGTACTTC | CASSEFGRETQYF
TRBJ2-7 | . | many | TRBV27 | TGTGCCAGCAGTTCCACACAGAGCTCCTACGAGCAGTACTTC | CASSSTQSSYEQYF
TRBJ1-3 | . | many | TRBV7-2 | TGTGCCAGCAGCTTGGCCGATGGAAACACCATATATTTT | CASSLADGNTIYF
TRBJ1-1 | . | many | TRBV4-2 | TGTGCCAGCAGCCAAGATCCAGGGTCGGTCACTGAAGCTTTCTTT | CASSQDPGSVTEAFF
TRBJ1-2 | TRBD1 | many | TRBV7-3 | TGTGCCAGCAGCCCTCGGACAGGGAGAGGGTATGGCTACACCTTC | CASSPRTGRGYGYTF
TRBJ2-7 | TRBD2 | . | TRBV4-2 | TGTGCCAGCAGCCAAAAAGGGGTAGCGGGTGTATACGAGCAGTACTTC | CASSQKGVAGVYEQYF
TRBJ1-1 | . | many | TRBV12-3/TRBV12-4 | TGTGCCAGCACCCAATTGGGGGACACTGAAGCTTTCTTT | CASTQLGDTEAFF
TRBJ2-7 | . | many | TRBV5-1 | TGCGCCAGCAGCCGCTATCCCCAGGCGAGGGGCGCGTCCTACGAGCAGTACTTC | CASSRYPQARGASYEQYF
TRBJ1-5 | . | . | TRBV12-3/TRBV12-4 | TGTGCCAGCACGAGGGGGGGAAATCAGCCCCAGCATTTT | CASTRGGNQPQHF
TRBJ1-5 | TRBD1 | . | TRBV6-2/TRBV6-3 | TGTGCCAGCAGTTACCGGACAGGGGGCCTTGATCAGCCCCAGCATTTT | CASSYRTGGLDQPQHF
TRBJ2-5 | . | many | TRBV7-2 | TGTGCCAGCAGCTTAGTCGGCCAAGTTGAAGAGACCCAGTACTTC | CASSLVGQVEETQYF
TRBJ1-5 | . | many | TRBV19 | TGTGCCAGTAGTATCCAAGGGACCCGCAATCAGCCCCAGCATTTT | CASSIQGTRNQPQHF
TRBJ1-1 | . | . | TRBV11-2 | TGTGCCAGCAGCTTTTCCCGGGGCCGGAACACTGAAGCTTTCTTT | CASSFSRGRNTEAFF
TRBJ1-5 | . | many | TRBV6-4 | TGTGCCAGCGGTGACTGGGGACCCAATCAGCCCCAGCATTTT | CASGDWGPNQPQHF
TRBJ2-2 | . | . | TRBV4-2 | TGTGCCAGCAGCCAAGAGGGTGGGCGGGGCAACACCGGGGAGCTGTTTTTT | CASSQEGGRGNTGELFF
TRBJ2-5 | TRBD2 | . | TRBV5-1 | TGCGCCAGCAGCCCTGTGGCGGGGGGGCGAGAGACCCAGTACTTC | CASSPVAGGRETQYF
TRBJ1-2 | . | few | TRBV14 | TGTGCCAGCAGCCTCCCTGGACCGCGTTATGGCTACACCTTC | CASSLPGPRYGYTF
TRBJ2-7 | . | . | TRBV6-1 | TGTGCCAGCAGTGAATGGTCCTACGAGCAGTACTTC | CASSEWSYEQYF
TRBJ1-5 | . | many | TRBV2 | TGTGCCAGCAGTGTAGCACGGAATCAGCCCCAGCATTTT | CASSVARNQPQHF
TRBJ2-7 | . | . | TRBV4-2 | TGTGCCAGCAGCCAAGTAGCCCAGGAGAGCTACGAGCAGTACTTC | CASSQVAQESYEQYF
TRBJ2-7 | . | many | TRBV5-1 | TGCGCCAGCAGCTTCGGGCGACTAAGCTCCTACGAGCAGTACTTC | CASSFGRLSSYEQYF
TRBJ1-1 | . | many | TRBV11-2 | TGTGCCAGCAGCTCAAACACGGGATTAATGAACACTGAAGCTTTCTTT | CASSSNTGLMNTEAFF
TRBJ2-7 | . | many | TRBV2 | TGTGCCAGCAGTGAGGGCAGCCGAACCTACGAGCAGTACTTC | CASSEGSRTYEQYF
TRBJ2-4 | . | many | TRBV12-3/TRBV12-4 | TGTGCCAGCAGTTCCATGCAGGGAAATTACATTCAGTACTTC | CASSSMQGNYIQYF
TRBJ2-7 | . | many | TRBV7-9 | TGTGCCAGCAAGTCGATGGAGGGGGCAATGGAGCAGTACTTC | CASKSMEGAMEQYF
TRBJ2-2 | TRBD2 | many | TRBV6-5 | TGTGCCAGCAGTTACTACGGGGGGGGAACCGGGGAGCTGTTTTTT | CASSYYGGGTGELFF
TRBJ2-5 | . | many | TRBV28 | TGTGCCAGCAGTTTGGGGTCCCGAAAACCGGAGACCCAGTACTTC | CASSLGSRKPETQYF
TRBJ1-5 | TRBD1 | many | TRBV6-1 | TGTGCCAGCATTGGGACAGGGGGCAATCAGCCCCAGCATTTT | CASIGTGGNQPQHF
TRBJ1-1 | . | many | TRBV20-1 | TGCAGTGCTCGCCGCGGGGACTCTTTCACTGAAGCTTTCTTT | CSARRGDSFTEAFF
TRBJ1-2 | . | . | TRBV3-1 | TGTGCCAGCAGCGACAAGTTCATGGGCCGGGGCTACACCTTC | CASSDKFMGRGYTF
TRBJ2-3 | . | few | TRBV6-2/TRBV6-3 | TGTGCCAGCAGTTACTCGACAGCGGTAGGTGGCACAGATACGCAGTATTTT | CASSYSTAVGGTDTQYF